This T cell receptor (beta chain) originates from a study of OX40 agonist ivuxolimab in advanced cancers. For the study at large: Prior anti-PD-1, anti-PD-L1 or anti-CTLA-4 therapy did not bar entry, and approximately 40% had some.

The assay was immunoSEQ multiplex PCR, and TCRdb's table has in-frame clones only and misses some. The table shows 45,000 to 55,000 clones, with 90% to 95% occurring only once. CDR3 length: 13 residues. The V and J ends lost 4 bases and 8 bases respectively, with 13 bases between them. From germline, CDR1 is SGHRS and CDR2 YFSETQ. The gene calls are TRBV5-1 and TRBJ2-1, with D possibly matching TRBD2 (6 bases). This specimen consisted of CD4+ or CD8+ T cells sorted from blood, obtained in a trial of the OX40 agonist ivuxolimab. The TCR sequence derives from an adult with an advanced solid tumor such as melanoma, head and neck, liver or kidney cancer. The CDR3 reads CASSPGSGYEQFF. CDR3 DNA sequence: TGCGCCAGCAGCCCCGGGAGTGGGTATGAGCAGTTCTTC.